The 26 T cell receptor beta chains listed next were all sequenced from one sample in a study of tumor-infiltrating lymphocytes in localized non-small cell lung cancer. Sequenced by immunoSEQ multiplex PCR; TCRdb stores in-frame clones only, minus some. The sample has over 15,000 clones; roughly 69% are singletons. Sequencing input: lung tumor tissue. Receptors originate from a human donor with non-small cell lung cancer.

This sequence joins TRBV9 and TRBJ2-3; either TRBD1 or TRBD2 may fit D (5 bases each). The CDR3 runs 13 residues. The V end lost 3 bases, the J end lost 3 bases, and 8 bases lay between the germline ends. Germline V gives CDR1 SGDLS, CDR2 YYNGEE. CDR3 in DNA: TGTGCCAGCAGCGGGGGGTGGACAGATACGCAGTATTTT. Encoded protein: CASSGGWTDTQYF. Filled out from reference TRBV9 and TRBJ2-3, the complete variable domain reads DSGVTQTPKHLITATGQRVTLRCSPRSGDLSVYWYQQSLDQGLQFLIQYYNGEERAKGNILERFSAQQFPDLHSELNLSSLELGDSALYFCASSGGWTDTQYFGPGTRLTVL.

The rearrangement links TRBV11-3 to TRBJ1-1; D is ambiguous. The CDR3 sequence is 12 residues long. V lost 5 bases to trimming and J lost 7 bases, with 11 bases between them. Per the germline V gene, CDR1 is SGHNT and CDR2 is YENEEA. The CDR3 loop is CASSLIRGEAFF. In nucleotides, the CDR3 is TGTGCCAGCAGCCTAATCCGGGGTGAAGCTTTCTTT.

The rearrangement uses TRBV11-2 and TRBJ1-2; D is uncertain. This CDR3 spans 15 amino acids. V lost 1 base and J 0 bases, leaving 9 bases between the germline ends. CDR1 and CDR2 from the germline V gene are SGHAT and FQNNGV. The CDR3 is CASSLAGRANYGYTF. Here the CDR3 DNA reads TGTGCCAGCAGCTTAGCAGGCCGAGCTAACTATGGCTACACCTTC.

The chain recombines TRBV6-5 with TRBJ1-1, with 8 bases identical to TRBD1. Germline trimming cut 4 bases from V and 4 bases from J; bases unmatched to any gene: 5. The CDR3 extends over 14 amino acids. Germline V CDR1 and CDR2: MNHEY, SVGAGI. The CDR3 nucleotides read TGTGCCAGCAGTTTACAGGGGGGGGGCACTGAAGCTTTCTTT. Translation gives CASSLQGGGTEAFF.

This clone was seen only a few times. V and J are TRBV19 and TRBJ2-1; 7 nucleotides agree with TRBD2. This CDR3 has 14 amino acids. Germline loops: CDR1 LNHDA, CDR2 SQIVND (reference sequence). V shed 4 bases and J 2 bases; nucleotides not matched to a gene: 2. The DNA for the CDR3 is TGTGCCAGTAGTAGGGAGGGAGCCTACAATGAGCAGTTCTTC. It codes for CASSREGAYNEQFF.

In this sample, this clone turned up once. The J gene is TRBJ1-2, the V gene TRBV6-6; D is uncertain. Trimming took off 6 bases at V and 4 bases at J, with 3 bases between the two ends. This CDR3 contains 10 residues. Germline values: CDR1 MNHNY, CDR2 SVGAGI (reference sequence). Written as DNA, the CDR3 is TGTGCCAGCAGCAGCTATGGCTACACCTTC. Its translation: CASSSYGYTF.

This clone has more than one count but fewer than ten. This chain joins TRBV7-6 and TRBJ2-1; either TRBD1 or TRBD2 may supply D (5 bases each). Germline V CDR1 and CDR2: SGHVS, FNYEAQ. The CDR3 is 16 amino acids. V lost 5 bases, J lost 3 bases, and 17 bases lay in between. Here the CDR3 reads CASSPGLWGHYNEQFF. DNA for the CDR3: TGTGCCAGCAGCCCGGGGTTGTGGGGCCACTACAATGAGCAGTTCTTC.

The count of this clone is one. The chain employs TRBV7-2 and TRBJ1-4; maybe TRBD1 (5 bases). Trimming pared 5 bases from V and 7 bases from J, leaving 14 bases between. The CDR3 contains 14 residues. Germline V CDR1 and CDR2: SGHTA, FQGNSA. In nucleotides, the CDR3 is TGTGCCAGCAGCCTTGTCGGGGCAGGTGAAAAACTGTTTTTT. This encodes CASSLVGAGEKLFF.

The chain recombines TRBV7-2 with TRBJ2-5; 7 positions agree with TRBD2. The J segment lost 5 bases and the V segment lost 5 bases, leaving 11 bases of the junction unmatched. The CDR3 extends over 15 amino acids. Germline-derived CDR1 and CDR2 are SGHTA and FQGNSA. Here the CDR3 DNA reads TGTGCCAGCAGCCATAGACTAGCCGGTGCGGAGACCCAGTACTTC. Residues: CASSHRLAGAETQYF.

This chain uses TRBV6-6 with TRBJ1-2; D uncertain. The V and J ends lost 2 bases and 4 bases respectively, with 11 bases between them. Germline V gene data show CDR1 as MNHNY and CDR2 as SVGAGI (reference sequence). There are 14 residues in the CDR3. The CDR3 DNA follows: TGTGCCAGCAGTTACGGCAGGCCTGGCTATGGCTACACCTTC. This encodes CASSYGRPGYGYTF.

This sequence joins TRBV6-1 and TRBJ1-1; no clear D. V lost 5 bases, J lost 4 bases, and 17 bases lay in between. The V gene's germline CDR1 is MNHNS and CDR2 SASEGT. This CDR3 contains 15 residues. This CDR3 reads CASSHQPVVSTEAFF. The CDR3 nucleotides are TGTGCCAGCAGTCACCAACCGGTGGTGAGCACTGAAGCTTTCTTT.

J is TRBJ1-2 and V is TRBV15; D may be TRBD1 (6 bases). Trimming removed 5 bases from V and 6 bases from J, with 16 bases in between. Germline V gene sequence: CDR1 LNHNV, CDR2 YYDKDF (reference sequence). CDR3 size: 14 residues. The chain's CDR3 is CATSLPSGGHGYTF. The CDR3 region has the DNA TGTGCCACCAGCCTCCCGTCGGGGGGGCATGGCTACACCTTC. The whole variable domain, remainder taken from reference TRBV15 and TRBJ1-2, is DAMVIQNPRYQVTQFGKPVTLSCSQTLNHNVMYWYQQKSSQAPKLLFHYYDKDFNNEADTPDNFQSRRPNTSFCFLDIRSPGLGDTAMYLCATSLPSGGHGYTFGSGTRLTVV.

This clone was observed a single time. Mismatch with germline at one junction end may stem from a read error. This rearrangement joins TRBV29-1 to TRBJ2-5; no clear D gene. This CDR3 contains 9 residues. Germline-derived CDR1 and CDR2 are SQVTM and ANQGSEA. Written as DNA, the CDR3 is TGCAGCGTTGATACCGTCCACCACTTC. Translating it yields CSVDTVHHF.

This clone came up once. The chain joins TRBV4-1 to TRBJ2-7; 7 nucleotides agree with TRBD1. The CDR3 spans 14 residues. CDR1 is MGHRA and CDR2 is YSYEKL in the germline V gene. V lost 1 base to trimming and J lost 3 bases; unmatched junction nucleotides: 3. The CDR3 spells CASSQAGGGYEQYF. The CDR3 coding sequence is TGCGCCAGCAGCCAAGCAGGGGGTGGCTACGAGCAGTACTTC.

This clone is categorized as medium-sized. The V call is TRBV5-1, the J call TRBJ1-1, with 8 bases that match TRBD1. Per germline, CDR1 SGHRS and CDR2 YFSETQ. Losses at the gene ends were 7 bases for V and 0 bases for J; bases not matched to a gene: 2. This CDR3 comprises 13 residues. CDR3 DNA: TGCGCCAGCGGGACAGGATTGAACACTGAAGCTTTCTTT. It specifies CASGTGLNTEAFF.

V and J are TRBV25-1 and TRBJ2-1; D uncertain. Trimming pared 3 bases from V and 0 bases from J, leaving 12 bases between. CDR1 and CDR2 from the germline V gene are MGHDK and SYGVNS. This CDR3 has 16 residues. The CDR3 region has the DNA TGTGCCAGCAGTGAGTCGGTCGCGAGCTCCTACAATGAGCAGTTCTTC. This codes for CASSESVASSYNEQFF.

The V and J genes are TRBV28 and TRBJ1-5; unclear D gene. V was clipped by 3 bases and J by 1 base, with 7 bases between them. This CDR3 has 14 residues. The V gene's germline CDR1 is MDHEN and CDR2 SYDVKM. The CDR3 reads CASSFRMSNQPQHF. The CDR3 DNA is TGTGCCAGCAGTTTTAGGATGAGCAATCAGCCCCAGCATTTT.

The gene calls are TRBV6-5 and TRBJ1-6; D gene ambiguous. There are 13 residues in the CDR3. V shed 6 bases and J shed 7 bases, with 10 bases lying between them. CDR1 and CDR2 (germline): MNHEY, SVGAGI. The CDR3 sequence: CASSQLRNSPLHF. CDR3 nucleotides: TGTGCCAGCAGCCAACTTCGGAATTCACCCCTCCACTTT.

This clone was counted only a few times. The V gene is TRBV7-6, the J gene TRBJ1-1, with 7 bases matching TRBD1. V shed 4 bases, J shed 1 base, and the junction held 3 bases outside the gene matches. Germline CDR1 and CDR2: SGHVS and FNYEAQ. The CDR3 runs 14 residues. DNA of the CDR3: TGTGCCAGCAGCTCTTGGACAGGGAACACTGAAGCTTTCTTT. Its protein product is CASSSWTGNTEAFF.

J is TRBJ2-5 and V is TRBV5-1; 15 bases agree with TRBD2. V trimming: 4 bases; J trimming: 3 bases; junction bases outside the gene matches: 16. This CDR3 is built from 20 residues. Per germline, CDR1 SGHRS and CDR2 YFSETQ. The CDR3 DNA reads TGCGCCAGCAGCATAGGGAACTATCTGGGACTAGCGGGGGGTAAAGAGACCCAGTACTTC. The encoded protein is CASSIGNYLGLAGGKETQYF.

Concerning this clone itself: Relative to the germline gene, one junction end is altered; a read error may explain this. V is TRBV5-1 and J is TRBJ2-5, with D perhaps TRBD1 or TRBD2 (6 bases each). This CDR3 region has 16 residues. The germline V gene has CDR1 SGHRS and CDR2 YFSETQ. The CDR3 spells CASSLRGVGYQETQYF. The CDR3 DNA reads TGTGCCAGCAGCTTGAGGGGGGTTGGTTACCAAGAGACCCAGTACTTC. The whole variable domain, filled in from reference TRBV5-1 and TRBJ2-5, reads KAGVTQTPRYLIKTRGQQVTLSCSPISGHRSVSWYQQTPGQGLQFLFEYFSETQRNKGNFPGRFSGRQFSNSRSEMNVSTLELGDSALYLCASSLRGVGYQETQYFGPGTRLLVL.

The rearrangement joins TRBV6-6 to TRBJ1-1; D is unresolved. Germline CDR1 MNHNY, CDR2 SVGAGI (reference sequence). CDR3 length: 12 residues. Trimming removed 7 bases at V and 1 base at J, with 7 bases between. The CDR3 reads CASNSGNTEAFF. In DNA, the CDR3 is TGTGCCAGCAACAGCGGGAACACTGAAGCTTTCTTT.

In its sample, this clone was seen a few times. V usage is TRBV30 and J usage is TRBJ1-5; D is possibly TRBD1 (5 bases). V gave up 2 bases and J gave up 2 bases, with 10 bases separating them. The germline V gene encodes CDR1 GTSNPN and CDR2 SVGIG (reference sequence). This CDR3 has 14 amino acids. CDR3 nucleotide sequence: TGTGCCTGGAGTCCCCGGGGGGGCAATCAGCCCCAGCATTTT. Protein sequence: CAWSPRGGNQPQHF.

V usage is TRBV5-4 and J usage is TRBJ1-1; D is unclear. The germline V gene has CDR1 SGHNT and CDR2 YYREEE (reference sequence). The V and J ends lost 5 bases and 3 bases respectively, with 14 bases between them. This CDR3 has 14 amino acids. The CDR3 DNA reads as TGTGCCAGCAGGTCTTTTCTCGGGCACACTGAAGCTTTCTTT. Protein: CASRSFLGHTEAFF.

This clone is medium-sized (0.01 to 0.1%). The CDR3 region has the DNA TGTGCCAGCTCACCTCAATACCCCACAGATACGCAGTATTTT. This translates into CASSPQYPTDTQYF. The chain combines TRBV18 with TRBJ2-3; D remains unclear. Trimming pared 3 bases from V and 2 bases from J, leaving 9 bases between. Germline CDR1 reads KGHSH; CDR2 reads LQKENI. This CDR3 has 14 amino acids.

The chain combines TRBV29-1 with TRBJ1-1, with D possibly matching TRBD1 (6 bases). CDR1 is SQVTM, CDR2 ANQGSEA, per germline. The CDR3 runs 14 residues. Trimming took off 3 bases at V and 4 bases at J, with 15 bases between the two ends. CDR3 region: CSVDRIGGSTEAFF. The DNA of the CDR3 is TGCAGCGTTGACAGGATAGGGGGAAGCACTGAAGCTTTCTTT.